The sequence of this TCR beta chain was determined in a study of blood T cell repertoires in COVID-19. Whole-study context: Material from acute and convalescent COVID-19 was sourced from the United States, Italy and Spain.

Seattle enrolled patients during active infection and tracked them longitudinally. Germline CDR1 and CDR2: SGHAT and FQNNGV. J was trimmed by 5 bases and V by 4 bases; bases with no gene match: 12. The CDR3 covers 16 residues. The method was immunoSEQ multiplex PCR; TCRdb's version includes in-frame clones alone and lacks a portion of them. The repertoire includes some 290,000 clones, roughly 90% of them detected once, and 2.9% sits in the top ten. The sample taken for sequencing was peripheral blood. This chain connects TRBV11-2 to TRBJ2-3; 7 bases agree with TRBD1. This sequence was found in a woman aged 30 to 39 with COVID-19, enrolled during active disease. CDR3 coding DNA: TGTGCCAGCAGCTCCTTTACAGGGGCGCAGGGAGATACGCAGTATTTT. It translates to CASSSFTGAQGDTQYF.